The 30 T cell receptor beta chains below come from one sample, sequenced in a study of OX40 agonist ivuxolimab in advanced cancers. Produced via immunoSEQ multiplex PCR; TCRdb's table is partial and in-frame only. The sample yields about 10,000 clones, more than 70% seen once. Material: CD4+ or CD8+ T cells sorted from blood, obtained in a trial of the OX40 agonist ivuxolimab. Receptors originate from an adult with an advanced solid tumor such as melanoma, head and neck, liver or kidney cancer.

The chain carries TRBV6-1 and TRBJ1-1; D unresolved. The CDR3 runs 14 residues. Germline CDR1 MNHNS, CDR2 SASEGT. Trimming removed 1 base at V and 0 bases at J, with 6 bases between. CDR3 DNA sequence: TGTGCCAGCAGTGAAGACCGAATGAACACTGAAGCTTTCTTT. It specifies CASSEDRMNTEAFF.

This clone has just a few counts. The J gene is TRBJ1-1, the V gene TRBV6-1; D not resolved. V was clipped by 4 bases and J by 7 bases, with 13 bases between them. The V gene's germline CDR1 is MNHNS and CDR2 SASEGT. The CDR3 has 13 amino acids. The CDR3 sequence is CASSGVGRVEAFF. The DNA for the CDR3 is TGTGCCAGCAGTGGGGTGGGTAGAGTTGAAGCTTTCTTT.

The chain recombines TRBV4-1 with TRBJ2-1; 11 bases line up with TRBD2. V shed 3 bases, J shed 5 bases, and the junction held 3 bases outside the gene matches. The CDR3 totals 15 residues. The germline gives CDR1 MGHRA, CDR2 YSYEKL. CDR3 in amino acids: CASSHLTSGDNEQFF. CDR3 DNA sequence: TGCGCCAGCAGCCATCTGACTAGCGGGGACAATGAGCAGTTCTTC.

The chain has TRBV11-3 and TRBJ2-3; the match to TRBD1 covers 7 bases. This CDR3 region has 15 residues. Unmatched junction bases numbered 9, after V lost 5 bases and J lost 4 bases. Germline lookup yields CDR1 SGHNT and CDR2 YENEEA. CDR3 in DNA: TGTGCCAGCAGCCCCCGGACAGGAGGCGCAGATACGCAGTATTTT. Encoded protein: CASSPRTGGADTQYF.

The V and J genes are TRBV11-2 and TRBJ1-2; the match to TRBD1 covers 7 bases. There are 17 residues in the CDR3. From germline, CDR1 is SGHAT and CDR2 FQNNGV. V lost 5 bases, J lost 2 bases, and 14 bases stayed unmatched. The CDR3 loop reads CASSEGTALGGNYGYTF. The DNA for the CDR3 is TGTGCCAGCAGCGAAGGGACAGCTTTGGGTGGGAACTATGGCTACACCTTC.

V is TRBV2 and J is TRBJ2-5; D unclear. V shed 4 bases and J shed 5 bases, with 5 bases lying between them. CDR1 and CDR2 from the germline V gene are SNHLY and FYNNEI. The CDR3 runs 11 residues. The CDR3 region is CASSGRETQYF. CDR3 DNA: TGTGCCAGCAGTGGGCGGGAGACCCAGTACTTC.

This chain connects TRBV11-2 to TRBJ2-5, with D possibly being TRBD1 (5 bases). Trimming removed 2 bases from V and 5 bases from J, with 15 bases in between. Germline CDR1 is SGHAT and CDR2 is FQNNGV. The CDR3 covers 15 residues. The CDR3 region is CASSLSPRAEETQYF. As DNA, the CDR3 is TGTGCCAGCAGCTTATCCCCCAGGGCGGAGGAGACCCAGTACTTC.

V gene TRBV10-1 combines with J gene TRBJ2-1, with D maybe TRBD1 (6 bases). The CDR3 extends over 17 amino acids. Trimming left V 0 bases short and J 9 bases short, with 21 bases between. Germline V gives CDR1 WNHNN, CDR2 SYGVQD (reference sequence). CDR3 bases: TGCGCCAGCAGTGAGTCGGCTGACGAAGTTGGCAGGGGTGAGCAGTTCTTC. Translated: CASSESADEVGRGEQFF.

The chain recombines TRBV19 with TRBJ1-6; TRBD1 matches at 9 bases. V lost 3 bases, J lost 5 bases, and 2 bases stayed unmatched. Germline V gives CDR1 LNHDA, CDR2 SQIVND (reference sequence). The CDR3 totals 15 residues. CDR3 DNA: TGTGCCAGTAGTATGGGACAGGGAGATAATTCACCCCTCCACTTT. Translation gives CASSMGQGDNSPLHF. Full variable domain (missing parts from reference TRBV19 and TRBJ1-6): DGGITQSPKYLFRKEGQNVTLSCEQNLNHDAMYWYRQDPGQGLRLIYYSQIVNDFQKGDIAEGYSVSREKKESFPLTVTSAQKNPTAFYLCASSMGQGDNSPLHFGNGTRLTVT.

A note on this clone: The same CDR3 can be traced to other DNA sequences in this sample. This chain joins TRBV6-5 and TRBJ2-2; 7 bases are a match to TRBD2. The CDR3 extends over 15 amino acids. The ends lost 0 bases at V and 5 bases at J; junction bases unmatched: 3. Germline CDR1 reads MNHEY; CDR2 reads SVGAGI. In DNA form, the CDR3 reads TGTGCCAGCAGTTACTCGCGGGGGAATACCGGGGAGCTGTTTTTT. The encoded protein is CASSYSRGNTGELFF.

CDR3 DNA: TGTGCCAGCAGCTTAGGTGTAGGGGCCAACGTCCTGACTTTC. Its translation is CASSLGVGANVLTF. V is TRBV7-9 and J is TRBJ2-6; D uncertain. From germline, CDR1 is SEHNR and CDR2 FQNEAQ (reference sequence). The CDR3 has 14 residues. Trimming took 1 base from V and 4 from J, leaving 5 bases between them.

The genes are TRBV2 and TRBJ2-7; 9 nucleotides align to TRBD2. Germline values: CDR1 SNHLY, CDR2 FYNNEI. The CDR3 loop spans 15 amino acids. The V segment lost 5 bases and the J segment 1 base; nucleotides outside the gene matches: 6. The chain's CDR3 is CASSKETSGSYEQYF. In DNA, the CDR3 is TGTGCCAGCAGTAAGGAGACTAGCGGTTCCTACGAGCAGTACTTC.

The chain has TRBV6-1 and TRBJ2-3; 8 nucleotides match TRBD1. The CDR3 spans 16 residues. Per germline, CDR1 MNHNS and CDR2 SASEGT. The J segment lost 0 bases and the V segment lost 3 bases, leaving 5 bases of the junction unmatched. CDR3 in DNA: TGTGCCAGCAGTGACAGGGGGCCTACTAGCACAGATACGCAGTATTTT. It translates to CASSDRGPTSTDTQYF.

The CDR3 nucleotides read TGTGCCAGCAGTTCCCCCGACGACCACTATGGCTACACCTTC. This gives the protein CASSSPDDHYGYTF. V is TRBV6-6 and J is TRBJ1-2; D not certain. Trimming took 4 bases from V and 3 from J, leaving 12 bases between them. The CDR3 loop spans 14 amino acids. The germline gives CDR1 MNHNY, CDR2 SVGAGI (reference sequence).

This clone appeared a few times. This sequence joins TRBV7-9 and TRBJ2-7; 9 bases fit TRBD1. The CDR3 contains 14 residues. V was clipped by 7 bases and J by 3 bases; unmatched bases: 7. CDR1 SEHNR and CDR2 FQNEAQ come from the germline V gene (reference sequence). CDR3 residues: CASTLPGQGYEQYF. The CDR3 DNA reads as TGTGCCAGCACCCTCCCGGGACAGGGCTACGAGCAGTACTTC.

The chain joins TRBV9 to TRBJ2-3; D gene ambiguous. The germline V gene encodes CDR1 SGDLS and CDR2 YYNGEE. V gave up 1 base and J gave up 1 base, with 4 bases separating them. CDR3 length: 13 amino acids. The CDR3 loop reads CASSVSGTDTQYF. CDR3 bases: TGTGCCAGCAGCGTATCGGGCACAGATACGCAGTATTTT.

This rearrangement joins TRBV2 to TRBJ2-1; 9 bases match TRBD1. The length of the CDR3 is 16 residues. The germline CDR1 and CDR2 sequences are SNHLY and FYNNEI. V shed 7 bases, J shed 5 bases, and the junction held 12 bases outside the gene matches. The CDR3 bases are TGTGCCAGCACCCCCTCCGGGACAGGGCTAAACAATGAGCAGTTCTTC. It translates to CASTPSGTGLNNEQFF.

This chain joins TRBV7-8 and TRBJ1-1, with 8 bases that match TRBD1. V shed 5 bases and J 10 bases; nucleotides not matched to a gene: 9. CDR1 is SGHVS and CDR2 is FQNEAQ in the germline V gene. There are 13 residues in the CDR3. CDR3 region: CASSPGAGGRAFF. CDR3 DNA sequence: TGTGCCAGCAGCCCAGGGGCAGGGGGCAGAGCTTTCTTT.

The chain joins TRBV29-1 to TRBJ2-3; D assignment may be TRBD1 or TRBD2 (5 bases each). Germline V gene lookup returns CDR1 SQVTM and CDR2 ANQGSEA. V lost 5 bases to trimming and J lost 4 bases, with 13 bases between them. This CDR3 region has 13 residues. The DNA for the CDR3 is TGCAGCGTTATACTAGACAGTTCAGATACGCAGTATTTT. Its translation: CSVILDSSDTQYF.

The chain joins TRBV5-5 to TRBJ2-5, with 10 bases lining up with TRBD1. The DNA end is a closer match to TRBJ2-7, so the J assignment may be wrong. Germline V CDR1 and CDR2: SGHKS, YYEKEE (reference sequence). The CDR3 has 14 amino acids. CDR3 sequence reads: CASSSGQGAYEQYF. In DNA, the CDR3 is TGTGCCAGCAGCTCCGGACAGGGGGCCTACGAGCAGTACTTC.

The chain links TRBV5-1 to TRBJ2-1; TRBD2 agrees at 8 bases. CDR1 SGHRS and CDR2 YFSETQ come from the germline V gene. CDR3 length: 13 amino acids. CDR3 DNA: TGCGAGGGCAGCTTGGGACTAGTCGATGAGCAGTTCTTC. Translated, it gives CEGSLGLVDEQFF.

V gene TRBV29-1 combines with J gene TRBJ1-4; D is unclear. Germline loops: CDR1 SQVTM, CDR2 ANQGSEA. The V end was cut by 5 bases, the J end by 0 bases, with 10 bases between. The CDR3 extends over 14 amino acids. Here the CDR3 DNA reads TGCAGCGTTACGGAGGGCGCAACTAATGAAAAACTGTTTTTT. Translated, it gives CSVTEGATNEKLFF.

This clone was seen a few times. The chain couples TRBV10-3 to TRBJ2-1; 9 bases fit TRBD1. CDR3 length equals 16 residues. V shed 0 bases and J 8 bases; nucleotides not matched to a gene: 8. CDR1 and CDR2 (germline): ENHRY, SYGVKD. CDR3 amino acids: CAISESGTGLIDEQFF. For the CDR3, the DNA is TGTGCCATCAGTGAGTCCGGGACAGGGTTGATAGATGAGCAGTTCTTC.

This clone appeared a single time. This sequence joins TRBV9 and TRBJ2-5; TRBD2 agrees at 8 bases. CDR3 length: 15 amino acids. Germline lookup yields CDR1 SGDLS and CDR2 YYNGEE. Unmatched junction bases numbered 7, after V lost 4 bases and J lost 2 bases. CDR3 sequence (DNA): TGTGCCAGCAGCACCTCGGGAGGGGCGCAAGAGACCCAGTACTTC. Encoded protein: CASSTSGGAQETQYF.

In its sample, this clone was seen a few times. The V and J genes are TRBV5-4 and TRBJ1-6, with D hard to call. Looked up from germline, CDR1 is SGHNT and CDR2 is YYREEE (reference sequence). V gave up 3 bases and J gave up 3 bases, with 13 bases separating them. CDR3 length: 16 amino acids. CDR3 coding DNA: TGTGCCAGCAGCTCCGAGGGAACCTACTATAATTCACCCCTCCACTTT. Translating gives CASSSEGTYYNSPLHF. The entire variable domain, with the rest obtained from reference TRBV5-4 and TRBJ1-6, is as follows: ETGVTQSPTHLIKTRGQQVTLRCSSQSGHNTVSWYQQALGQGPQFIFQYYREEENGRGNFPPRFSGLQFPNYSSELNVNALELDDSALYLCASSSEGTYYNSPLHFGNGTRLTVT.

V and J are TRBV9 and TRBJ2-1; 11 bases agree with TRBD2. Germline V lookup: CDR1 SGDLS, CDR2 YYNGEE. The CDR3 runs to 19 residues. V lost 0 bases, J lost 2 bases, and 10 bases stayed unmatched. CDR3 in amino acids: CASSVAGQLAGAPYNEQFF. In nucleotides, the CDR3 is TGTGCCAGCAGCGTAGCGGGACAACTAGCGGGGGCCCCCTACAATGAGCAGTTCTTC.

V usage is TRBV9 and J usage is TRBJ2-2; TRBD2 might be the D (6 bases). Germline V gene lookup returns CDR1 SGDLS and CDR2 YYNGEE. V lost 7 bases and J 6 bases, leaving 10 bases between the germline ends. The CDR3 covers 12 residues. CDR3 coding DNA: TGTGCCAGCGGGAGACTAGCCGGGGAGCTGTTTTTT. Translating it yields CASGRLAGELFF.

V gene TRBV7-6 combines with J gene TRBJ2-3; 10 bases line up with TRBD1. The V gene's germline CDR1 is SGHVS and CDR2 FNYEAQ. The CDR3 runs to 18 residues. V gave up 2 bases and J gave up 2 bases; unmatched junction bases: 10. As DNA, the CDR3 is TGTGCCAGCAGCTTATGGATACAGACAGGGGGCCCCACAGATACGCAGTATTTT. This codes for CASSLWIQTGGPTDTQYF.

The V gene is TRBV7-9, the J gene TRBJ1-4, with unresolved D. Deletions cut 2 bases from V and 8 bases from J, with 27 bases between. The CDR3 consists of 19 residues. Germline V gene lookup returns CDR1 SEHNR and CDR2 FQNEAQ (reference sequence). The CDR3, as DNA: TGTGCCAGCAGCTTACATATTGCGGGCGGGAAGGTTCTTGGGGAAAAACTGTTTTTT. Its translation: CASSLHIAGGKVLGEKLFF.

This chain joins TRBV12-5 and TRBJ1-5; 10 nucleotides align to TRBD1. Germline CDR1 LGHNT, CDR2 FRNRAP. Trimming removed 6 bases from V and 6 bases from J; junction bases left unmatched: 5. There are 14 residues in the CDR3. Here the CDR3 DNA reads TGTGCTAGTGGCCGGGACAGGGGTAGTCAGCCCCAGCATTTT. Translating gives CASGRDRGSQPQHF.